This TCR beta chain was documented in a study of OX40 agonist ivuxolimab in advanced cancers. Study as a whole: In this cohort, patients received ivuxolimab, an agonistic anti-OX40 (CD134) antibody.

This clone ranks as medium-sized. Trimming cost V 3 bases and J 9 bases; bases outside gene matches: 4. The germline V gene encodes CDR1 MGHDK and CDR2 SYGVNS. The CDR3 is 14 amino acids. Assay used: immunoSEQ multiplex PCR; TCRdb lists only in-frame clones, some missing. The sample carries about 27,000 clones, more than 70% recorded once. Cycle 7 day 1, cycle 4 day 1, and baseline were the timepoints at which blood was sampled. The chain recombines TRBV25-1 with TRBJ1-6, with TRBD1 matching 8 bases. The sequence derives from an adult with an advanced solid tumor such as melanoma, head and neck, liver or kidney cancer. The input for sequencing was CD4+ or CD8+ T cells sorted from blood, taken in a trial of the OX40 agonist ivuxolimab. The CDR3 coding sequence is TGTGCCAGCAGTGAGGGACAGGATTCTTCACCCCTCCACTTT. Translated, it gives CASSEGQDSSPLHF.